The clone carrying this T cell receptor (beta chain) has at least ten counts. The antigen is not known. The record originates from a study of blood T cells in healthy people across ages. Study-level findings and limits: It was held that diversity estimates obtained from one million T cells represented underestimates. The study lacked donor CMV status, which possibly confounded expanded clonotype changes. The recorded TCR beta diversity per million T cells decreased in a roughly linear manner with age.

It was with a sample-barcoded 5' primer and a J-beta primer mix that a second PCR of about 7 to 12 cycles was run. TCRdb processed the 5' RACE reads anew with MiXCR; each CDR3 protein has one entry. The sample lists hundreds of thousands of distinct CDR3 sequences, around 21% occurring once. This CDR3 is built from 15 residues. Germline V lookup: CDR1 MNHEY, CDR2 SMNVEV (reference sequence). V lost 3 bases and J 1 base, leaving 12 bases between the germline ends. The clonotype comes from a man between 65 and 85 years old in good health. The V call is TRBV27, the J call TRBJ1-1; D call uncertain. The sample consisted of blood. This CDR3 reads CASSFLVSPNTEAFF. The CDR3 DNA is TGTGCCAGCAGTTTCTTAGTGTCGCCGAACACTGAAGCTTTCTTT.